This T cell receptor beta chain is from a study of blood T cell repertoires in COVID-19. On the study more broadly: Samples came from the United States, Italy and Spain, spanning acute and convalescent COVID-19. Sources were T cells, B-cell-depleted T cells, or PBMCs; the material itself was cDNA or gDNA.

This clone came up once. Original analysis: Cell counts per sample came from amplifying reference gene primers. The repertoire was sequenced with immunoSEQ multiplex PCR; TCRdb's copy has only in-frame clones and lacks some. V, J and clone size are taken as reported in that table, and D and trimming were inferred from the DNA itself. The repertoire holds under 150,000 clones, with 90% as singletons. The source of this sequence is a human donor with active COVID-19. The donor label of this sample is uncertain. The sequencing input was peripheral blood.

The CDR3 DNA sequence: TGTGCCAGCACCCTAAGCGGGGGGATACGCGGTGAGCAGTTCTTC. It codes for CASTLSGGIRGEQFF. This rearrangement joins TRBV2 to TRBJ2-1; 9 bases are a match to TRBD2. The CDR3 contains 15 residues. The trim removed 7 bases at V and 9 bases at J, leaving 13 bases unmatched. Germline CDR1 and CDR2: SNHLY and FYNNEI.